These 17 T cell receptor beta chains were sequenced from one sample in a study of cytomegalovirus exposure and HLA in healthy donors. Primers: 60 Vbeta forward and 13 Jbeta reverse. Profiled with immunoSEQ multiplex PCR; TCRdb holds only in-frame clones, not every one. The table lists fewer than 200,000 clones, roughly 74% of them singletons. Sequenced sample: PBMCs. The receptors originated from a woman in her 30s in good health and CMV-seronegative.

The chain has TRBV6-5 and TRBJ1-2; D is undetermined. Looked up from germline, CDR1 is MNHEY and CDR2 is SVGAGI. This CDR3 is built from 15 residues. V was cut by 0 bases and J by 0 bases, with 8 bases left in between. The DNA of the CDR3 is TGTGCCAGCAGTTACTCGGGCGAAGCTAACTATGGCTACACCTTC. Its protein product is CASSYSGEANYGYTF.

The V and J genes are TRBV19 and TRBJ2-1; the match to TRBD2 covers 12 bases. This CDR3 region has 14 residues. Trimming took 7 bases from V and 15 from J; bases not matched to a gene: 13. Germline V gene data show CDR1 as LNHDA and CDR2 as SQIVND (reference sequence). CDR3 DNA sequence: TGTGCCAGTACGGGAGACACGACTAGCGGGGGTGCGTTCTTC. The encoded protein is CASTGDTTSGGAFF.

Only one count was recorded for this clone. This chain uses TRBV28 with TRBJ2-4, with D maybe TRBD2 (6 bases). CDR3 size: 11 residues. Per germline, CDR1 MDHEN and CDR2 SYDVKM. Trimming stripped 8 bases from V and 9 bases from J, with 11 bases between. CDR3 in DNA: TGTGCCAGCGGGGGGTCACGCATTCAGTACTTC. This gives the protein CASGGSRIQYF.

The J gene is TRBJ2-7, the V gene TRBV19; 7 bases align to TRBD1. The CDR3 runs to 13 residues. CDR1 and CDR2 from the germline V gene are LNHDA and SQIVND (reference sequence). The junction had 3 bases not matched to a gene; V was cut back by 4 bases and J by 3 bases. CDR3: CASSTWDSYEQYF. CDR3 nucleotides: TGTGCCAGTAGTACCTGGGACAGCTACGAGCAGTACTTC.

The V call is TRBV21-1, the J call TRBJ1-1. TRBV21-1 is assigned pseudogene status. This CDR3 comprises 17 residues. CDR3 nucleotides: TGTGCCGCTAGAGGGCTAAAAGAGAAGCGTATGAACACTGAAGCTTTCTTT. It codes for CAARGLKEKRMNTEAFF.

In this sample, this clone turned up once. The V gene is TRBV7-3, the J gene TRBJ1-1, with D possibly TRBD1 on 6 matching bases. V was pared by 5 bases and J by 1 base, with 11 bases between. Germline V gene data show CDR1 as SGHTA and CDR2 as FQGTGA. The CDR3 length is 14 residues. CDR3 sequence: CASSQQGPNTEAFF. As DNA, the CDR3 is TGTGCCAGCAGCCAACAGGGACCGAACACTGAAGCTTTCTTT.

The chain uses TRBV4-1 and TRBJ2-1; 9 bases line up with TRBD1. This CDR3 has 13 residues. The V and J ends lost 5 bases and 10 bases, in that order; junction bases with no gene match: 6. From germline, CDR1 is MGHRA and CDR2 YSYEKL. The CDR3 DNA sequence: TGCGCCAGCAGCGGGACAGGGATGCGGGAGCAGTTCTTC. The encoded protein is CASSGTGMREQFF.

V gene TRBV5-1 combines with J gene TRBJ2-7; 10 nucleotides align to TRBD2. The CDR3 has 15 residues. Germline CDR1 and CDR2: SGHRS and YFSETQ. With 1 base clipped from V and 6 bases from J, the junction kept 7 bases outside the gene matches. The CDR3 coding sequence is TGCGCCAGCAGCTTGCAAGCGGGGGGGCCTGGCGAGCAGTACTTC. It yields the protein CASSLQAGGPGEQYF.

The V call is TRBV30, the J call TRBJ2-4, with a weak D call TRBD2 (5 bases). Trimming stripped 3 bases from V and 9 bases from J, with 18 bases between. CDR1 GTSNPN and CDR2 SVGIG come from the germline V gene (reference sequence). This CDR3 region has 14 residues. CDR3 region: CAWSALTLRGIQYF. The CDR3 DNA is TGTGCCTGGAGCGCCCTCACCCTCCGGGGCATTCAGTACTTC.

This clone was counted only a few times. The CDR3 bases are TGCGCCAGCCGTAAGATCGGGACTAGGGTTTCGGATACGCAGTATTTT. The encoded protein is CASRKIGTRVSDTQYF. This rearrangement joins TRBV4-1 to TRBJ2-3, with 8 bases matching TRBD2. Trimming removed 8 bases from V and 6 bases from J; junction bases left unmatched: 16. Germline CDR1 MGHRA, CDR2 YSYEKL. There are 16 residues in the CDR3.

The CDR3 here is CASQGYTEAFF. The CDR3, as DNA: TGTGCCAGCCAGGGGTATACTGAAGCTTTCTTT. This chain uses TRBV19 with TRBJ1-1, with D possibly matching TRBD1 (6 bases). CDR1 is LNHDA, CDR2 SQIVND, per germline (reference sequence). The CDR3 spans 11 residues. Trimming shortened V by 9 bases and J by 5 bases, and 10 bases separated the two germline ends.

V usage is TRBV4-1 and J usage is TRBJ2-4, with 9 nucleotides matching TRBD1. The V segment lost 1 base and the J segment 8 bases; nucleotides outside the gene matches: 6. The CDR3 is 15 residues long. From germline, CDR1 is MGHRA and CDR2 YSYEKL. CDR3 in amino acids: CASSQAGTGNYIQYF. CDR3 coding DNA: TGCGCCAGCAGCCAAGCCGGGACAGGGAATTACATTCAGTACTTC.

This chain connects TRBV5-1 to TRBJ1-2, with 8 nucleotides matching TRBD1. Per the germline V gene, CDR1 is SGHRS and CDR2 is YFSETQ. The ends lost 1 base at V and 4 bases at J; junction bases unmatched: 9. This CDR3 spans 16 amino acids. The CDR3 is CASSLIPGQDSYGYTF. CDR3 sequence (DNA): TGCGCCAGCAGCTTGATCCCGGGACAGGACTCCTATGGCTACACCTTC. Together with reference TRBV5-1 and TRBJ1-2, the CDR3 gives the full variable domain: KAGVTQTPRYLIKTRGQQVTLSCSPISGHRSVSWYQQTPGQGLQFLFEYFSETQRNKGNFPGRFSGRQFSNSRSEMNVSTLELGDSALYLCASSLIPGQDSYGYTFGSGTRLTVV.

The chain is built from TRBV19 and TRBJ2-3, with 10 bases lining up with TRBD1. Trimming at V came to 5 bases and at J to 4 bases, leaving 6 bases not matched to a gene. In germline, CDR1 is LNHDA, CDR2 SQIVND (reference sequence). The length of the CDR3 is 15 residues. The CDR3 DNA reads TGTGCCAGTAGTCCGGGACAGGGGTTCCCAGATACGCAGTATTTT. It yields the protein CASSPGQGFPDTQYF.

This clone was counted a few times. The V gene is TRBV30, the J gene TRBJ1-5, with D perhaps TRBD1 (5 bases). From germline, CDR1 is GTSNPN and CDR2 SVGIG (reference sequence). Trimming took 4 bases from V and 10 from J, leaving 23 bases between them. The CDR3 consists of 15 residues. The CDR3 nucleotides read TGTGCCTGGACCCCAGGCGGGGGACTTCCTATACCCCAGCATTTT. Translation gives CAWTPGGGLPIPQHF. Looking up the rest from reference TRBV30 and TRBJ1-5 gives the full variable domain: SQTIHQWPATLVQPVGSPLSLECTVEGTSNPNLYWYRQAAGRGLQLLFYSVGIGQISSEVPQNLSASRPQDRQFILSSKKLLLSDSGFYLCAWTPGGGLPIPQHFGDGTRLSIL.

The chain couples TRBV4-3 to TRBJ2-5; D unresolved. V lost 0 bases and J 5 bases, leaving 7 bases between the germline ends. Germline V lookup: CDR1 LGHNA, CDR2 YSLEER. There are 13 residues in the CDR3. As DNA, the CDR3 is TGCGCCAGCAGCCAAGATCTGTTCGAGACCCAGTACTTC. Residues: CASSQDLFETQYF.

The chain carries TRBV5-4 and TRBJ2-5; D possibly corresponds to TRBD1 (5 bases). The J call could be wrong; TRBJ2-7 is a better fit for the DNA end. CDR3 length equals 13 residues. Germline lookup yields CDR1 SGHNT and CDR2 YYREEE (reference sequence). The CDR3 DNA sequence: TGTGCCAGCAGCTTCGGCAGGGCCAACGAGCAGTACTTC. Protein sequence: CASSFGRANEQYF.